This TCR beta chain originates from a study of shared clonotypes between healthy human individuals (dated by TCRdb to 2020 to 2021). With respect to the entire study: The cohort included a few men and a couple of women between 18 and 49 years of age. For each donor, CD4 naive and CD4 memory were each given three plates, CD8 naive was given two plates, and CD8 memory was given one plate. Blood TCR repertoires of roughly five healthy adults were deeply sequenced to estimate repertoire size and the extent of clonotype sharing between individuals. To increase sequencing depth and limit assay-specific biases, different laboratories used diverse techniques to prepare libraries and sequence TCR repertoires. Between about 0.85 and 9.5 billion PBMCs per donor were obtained by leukapheresis. Results the study describes overall, beyond this receptor: Incomplete sequencing was indicated by rarefaction of sorted-subset datasets, despite the large sequencing depth. Higher generation probabilities were observed for clonotypes shared by all four sorted-subset donors than for non-shared clonotypes. Pairwise subsampling led to the expectation that sequencing depth would affect the degree of clonotype sharing among donors. Sampling was restricted to blood, and TCR repertoires in tissues likely differ from the TCR repertoires found in blood. When a handful of donors were compared, the shared fraction of clonotypes was around 4.6% for naive CD4, 3.5% to 4% for naive CD8, 2% to 2.5% for memory CD4, and less than 0.5% for memory CD8. Larger estimated clonotype richness was generally found for naive subsets than for memory subsets. The small number of donors limited the genetic and exposure-history diversity represented.

Using the deep immunoSEQ assay, multiplex PCR amplified TCR CDR3 regions from genomic DNA. Extracted genomic DNA from each cell subset was distributed evenly across all wells of several immunoSEQ 96-well plates, and each plate was treated as a replicate. For sorted subsets, approximately 200 ng of genomic DNA, equivalent to some 33,000 T cell genomes, went into each replicate PCR. Purified libraries were measured with a Qubit 3.0 fluorometer, size-checked on a Bioanalyzer 2100, and measured again with the KAPA Library Quantification kit. A separate single-read 150-cycle Illumina NextSeq 550 flow cell was used to sequence each immunoSEQ 96-well plate. The authors processed their data as follows. Because only junctional sequences without quality scores were contained in the immunoSEQ output, filtering matching that applied to full-length reads could not be performed. Sequences were annotated with PyIR, a Python wrapper for IgBLAST v1.9, and V/J genes and CDR3 were assigned using IMGT germline references. Reads with weak V/J assignments (E-value above 1e-6), missing CDR3, stop codons, out-of-frame junctions, or ambiguous translated residues were removed. V3J clonotypes were defined as sequences sharing an identical inferred V gene, J gene, and CDR3 amino acid sequence. To compute the percentage overlap between repertoires, the number of shared unique clonotypes was divided by the size of the smaller repertoire. Richness of each repertoire was evaluated using RTK rarefaction, the Chao1 estimator, and Recon v2.1 estimates of unobserved clonotypes. For all TCRbeta clonotypes obtained by the gDNA method from a few donors, generation probabilities were computed with OLGA. The table was pulled from immuneACCESS by TCRdb, which kept in-frame rearrangements only. Such tables lose some clones; where checked, under half of the loss comes from unresolved V genes, and the rest has no known cause. V, J and clone size derive from that table, while D and trimming were established from the DNA sequence. The sample table lists a few million clones, over 85% of them with a count of one. The ten largest clones add up to 1.5% to 2% of the sample.

Ends trimmed: V by 2 bases, J by 10 bases; bases unmatched to a gene: 6. The germline V gene sets CDR1 to SGHRS and CDR2 to YFSETQ. The CDR3, from cysteine to phenylalanine, totals 15 residues. Kept here is only the CDR3 DNA, which spans 45 bases and is read in frame from base 1. On this clone: The specificity of this receptor is unknown. Per-base quality was not reported, and no clone a single base away is much larger than it.

CD8 naive samples were CD45RO-negative cells positively selected for CCR7, giving a CD45RA+CCR7+ population that excluded TemRA cells. The donors were healthy, HIV-negative adults who had no recently reported acute infections or vaccinations. Every donor was a Caucasian adult living in Nashville, Tennessee, USA. After blood collection by leukapheresis, PBMCs were isolated using Ficoll-Histopaque density gradient centrifugation and then cryopreserved in the vapor phase of liquid nitrogen. Analytical flow cytometry was used to check the purity and quantity of each magnetically sorted T cell population. Genomic DNA was isolated from each sorted fraction and quantified by UV absorbance on a Nanodrop 2000c.

Sequences were obtained from naive CD8+ T cells from PBMCs. The meaning of the sample's cell subset or site label: CD45RA+CCR7+. The rearranged segments are TRBV5-1 and TRBJ2-1; TRBD2 fits 13 bases in the junction. The receptor's source is a man aged 18 to 29 in good health. Some clones in this sample may be carry-over from other donors' samples. CDR3 loop: CASSLAGTSGTEQFF. Here is the DNA: TGCGCCAGCAGCTTAGCCGGGACTAGCGGGACCGAGCAGTTCTTC.